This TCR beta chain comes out of a study of metastatic and nonmetastatic thyroid tumors. Study-wide background: Repertoires of blood and of tissue (tumor or nodule) from malignant and benign thyroid patients were compared.

Prior to thyroid surgery, none of the patients had received any treatment. Germline values: CDR1 MNHEY, CDR2 SMNVEV (reference sequence). This CDR3 region has 15 residues. How the authors handled the data: Between-group CDR3 differences, defined by clinicopathological status, yielded a distant-metastasis classifier for papillary thyroid cancer. TCRdb re-clonotyped the PCR reads through MiXCR. Clone size and V and J calls follow TCRdb, not the original study. The sample records roughly 15,000 clones, under 25% being singletons. This clone was recorded many times. One end of the junction does not line up with germline, which may come from a read error. Distinct nucleotide sequences in the sample also encode this CDR3.

The rearrangement uses TRBV27 and TRBJ2-6; TRBD1 might be the D (7 bases). The source of this sequence is a female donor with papillary thyroid cancer or a benign thyroid nodule (not recorded which). Some clones in this sample may be carry-over from other donors' samples. The specimen sequenced was tumor tissue. Here the CDR3 DNA reads TGCGCCAGCAGGGGGGTGGGGGCTGGGGCCAACGTCCTGACTTTC. This sequence encodes CASRGVGAGANVLTF.